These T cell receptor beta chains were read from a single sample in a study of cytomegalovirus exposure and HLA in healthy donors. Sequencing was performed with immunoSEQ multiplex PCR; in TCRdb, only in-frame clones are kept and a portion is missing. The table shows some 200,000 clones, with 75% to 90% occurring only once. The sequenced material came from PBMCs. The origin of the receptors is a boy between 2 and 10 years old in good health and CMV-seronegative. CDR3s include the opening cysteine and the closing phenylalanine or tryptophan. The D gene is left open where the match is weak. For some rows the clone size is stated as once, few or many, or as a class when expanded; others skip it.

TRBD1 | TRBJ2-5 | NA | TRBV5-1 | TGCGCCAGCAGCTTGGATCGGACAGGGTTTGGGGAGACCCAGTACTTC | CASSLDRTGFGETQYF
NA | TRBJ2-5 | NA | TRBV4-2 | TGTGCCAGCAGCCAGAGTTCCGCGCTACAAGAGACCCAGTACTTC | CASSQSSALQETQYF
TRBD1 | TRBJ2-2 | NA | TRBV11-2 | TGTGCCAGCAGCCCCGACAGGGCCGGGGAGCTGTTTTTT | CASSPDRAGELFF
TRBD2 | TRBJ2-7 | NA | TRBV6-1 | TGTGCCAGCAGTGATATGAGACTAGCCCCCGGGTACGAGCAGTACTTC | CASSDMRLAPGYEQYF
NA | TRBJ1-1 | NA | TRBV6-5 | TGTGCCAGCCGAAACCGGGGGGCAGCTTTCTTT | CASRNRGAAFF
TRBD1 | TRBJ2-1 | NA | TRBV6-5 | TGTGCCAGCAGTTACCCCGGGACAGGGGGCGGTGAGCAGTTCTTC | CASSYPGTGGGEQFF
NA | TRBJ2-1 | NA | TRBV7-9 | TGTGCCAGCAGCCCTTGGGGGGAGCCGATGGATGAGCAGTTCTTC | CASSPWGEPMDEQFF
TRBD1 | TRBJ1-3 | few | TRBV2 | TGTGCCAGCAGTCTGACAGGGGCTGGAAACACCATATATTTT | CASSLTGAGNTIYF
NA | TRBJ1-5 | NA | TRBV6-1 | TGTGCCAGCAGTGAAGTCGGGGGCAATCAGCCCCAGCATTTT | CASSEVGGNQPQHF
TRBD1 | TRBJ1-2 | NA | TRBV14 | TGTGCCAGCAGCTTGGACAGGGGTCTCTATGGCTACACCTTC | CASSLDRGLYGYTF
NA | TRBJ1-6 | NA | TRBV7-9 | TGTGCCAGCAGCTTAGGAGGCGGGGGCGGGAATTCACCCCTCCACTTT | CASSLGGGGGNSPLHF
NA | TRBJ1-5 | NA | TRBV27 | TGTGCCAGCAGTTTATTGGGGGCAGGCGGTCAGCCCCAGCATTTT | CASSLLGAGGQPQHF
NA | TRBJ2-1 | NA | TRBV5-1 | TGCGCCAGCAGCTTGGTTGAGGGAGTAACGCTCTACAATGAGCAGTTCTTC | CASSLVEGVTLYNEQFF
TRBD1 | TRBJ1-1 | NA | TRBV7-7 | TGTGCTAGCAGCTTAGACGGGACAGCCCCTAACACTGAAGCTTTCTTT | CASSLDGTAPNTEAFF
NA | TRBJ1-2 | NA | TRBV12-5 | TGTGCTAGTGGTTTGGACAGGAGCCTGGGCTACACCTTC | CASGLDRSLGYTF
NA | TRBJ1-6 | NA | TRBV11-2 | TGTGCCAGCAGCCCCACGGGAGTGGATAATTCACCCCTCCACTTT | CASSPTGVDNSPLHF
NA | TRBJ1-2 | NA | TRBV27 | TGTGCCAGCAGTTTAGCCGGGGGGTCAGGGTATGGCTACACCTTC | CASSLAGGSGYGYTF
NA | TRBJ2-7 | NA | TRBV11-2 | TGTGCCAGCAGCTTAGAACAGGGCGAGCAGTACTTC | CASSLEQGEQYF
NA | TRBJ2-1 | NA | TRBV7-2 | TGTGCCAGCAGCTTAGCGGGGGGGCTCGATGAGCAGTTCTTC | CASSLAGGLDEQFF
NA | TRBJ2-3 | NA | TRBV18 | TGTGCCAGCATCACCGTTCAGAGCACAGATACGCAGTATTTT | CASITVQSTDTQYF
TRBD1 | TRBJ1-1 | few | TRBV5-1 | TGCGCCAGCAGCTTGGGACAGGGGGCGGGCACTGAAGCTTTCTTT | CASSLGQGAGTEAFF
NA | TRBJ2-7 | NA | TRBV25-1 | TGTGCCAGCAGTGCTCCTTACGGGAGTTACGAGCAGTACTTC | CASSAPYGSYEQYF
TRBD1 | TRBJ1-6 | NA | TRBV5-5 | TGTGCCAGCAGCTTTGACAGGGCCGGTTCACCCCTCCACTTT | CASSFDRAGSPLHF